One sample yielded the 28 T cell receptor beta chains listed below, sequenced in a study of blood T cells in healthy people across ages. For the second PCR, which ran for about 6 to 11 cycles, a sample-barcoded 5' primer and a J-beta primer mix were used. TCRdb redid the calling of the 5' RACE reads with MiXCR, one entry per CDR3 protein. The repertoire holds about 640,000 distinct CDR3 sequences, with approximately 30% as singletons. Sequencing was performed on blood. Receptors were obtained from a woman older than 75 in good health.

This clonotype showed up many times. The rearrangement uses TRBV9 and TRBJ1-2, with a weak D call TRBD1 (5 bases). Deletions cut 3 bases from V and 2 bases from J, with 14 bases between. The germline CDR1 and CDR2 sequences are SGDLS and YYNGEE. CDR3 size: 15 residues. CDR3 residues: CASSARGGANYGYTF. CDR3 DNA: TGTGCCAGCAGCGCTCGGGGAGGGGCGAACTATGGCTACACCTTC.

With respect to this clonotype: A read error may explain this, as a much larger clone is one base away. The DNA is omitted, as the CDR3 cannot be located on it reliably, and the CDR3 follows TCRdb's listing. The chain carries TRBV5-1 and TRBJ1-5; the table gives TRBD1 as D, unverified against the DNA. CDR1 SGHRS and CDR2 YFSETQ come from the germline V gene. The CDR3 has 14 residues if both end residues are counted. The CDR3 sequence is CASSFGQGNQPRHF.

In regard to this clonotype: One end of the junction fails to match germline, which may point to a read error. This rearrangement joins TRBV7-9 to TRBJ1-1; TRBD1 might be the D (5 bases). CDR1 SEHNR and CDR2 FQNEAQ come from the germline V gene (reference sequence). The CDR3 spans 16 residues. The CDR3: CVSSLAFGTLPAEAFF. The CDR3 region has the DNA TGTGTCAGCAGCTTAGCGTTCGGGACTCTCCCAGCTGAAGCTTTCTTT.

Many counts were recorded for this clonotype. The CDR3 spells CASSRSPYRIVNEQFF. For the CDR3, the DNA is TGTGCCAGCAGTAGGAGCCCCTATCGGATTGTTAATGAGCAGTTCTTC. The chain carries TRBV2 and TRBJ2-1; D unresolved. CDR1 is SNHLY, CDR2 FYNNEI, per germline. V was cut by 5 bases and J by 7 bases, with 21 bases left in between. CDR3 length equals 16 residues.

Regarding this clonotype: Possible read error: a much larger clone is one base away. The chain recombines TRBV3-1 with TRBJ2-7; D possibly corresponds to TRBD2 (5 bases). This CDR3 is 12 amino acids long. CDR1 is LGHDT, CDR2 YNNKEL, per germline (reference sequence). The CDR3 DNA follows: TGTGCCAGCAGCCAAGATAATTGGGAGCAGCACTTC. The encoded protein is CASSQDNWEQHF.

There are many counts of this clonotype. V and J are TRBV6-4 and TRBJ2-3, with 7 bases matching TRBD1. Germline trimming cut 5 bases from V and 7 bases from J; bases unmatched to any gene: 6. Per the germline V gene, CDR1 is MRHNA and CDR2 is SNTAGT. This CDR3 contains 13 residues. The CDR3 loop is CASSPHRGNTQYF. DNA of the CDR3: TGTGCCAGCAGTCCCCACAGGGGAAATACGCAGTATTTT.

Concerning this clonotype: Given a much more abundant clone one base away, this may be a read error. The chain recombines TRBV10-3 with TRBJ2-1; D is unclear. The CDR3 totals 13 residues. CDR1 ENHRY and CDR2 SYGVKD come from the germline V gene. The CDR3 protein is CAVSGNTNNEQFF. In nucleotides, the CDR3 is TGTGCCGTCAGTGGGAATACTAACAATGAGCAGTTCTTC.

This rearrangement joins TRBV28 to TRBJ1-5; D not resolved. With 6 bases removed from V and 5 bases from J, the gap between germline ends came to 8 bases. The CDR3 length is 12 residues. Germline assignment: CDR1 MDHEN and CDR2 SYDVKM. The CDR3 spells CASRKNYQPQHF. The CDR3 coding sequence is TGTGCCAGCAGGAAAAATTATCAGCCCCAGCATTTT.

This clonotype has a handful of counts. V and J are TRBV6-1 and TRBJ1-6; D ambiguous. With 7 bases removed from V and 6 bases from J, the gap between germline ends came to 10 bases. This CDR3 region has 13 residues. Looked up from germline, CDR1 is MNHNS and CDR2 is SASEGT. CDR3 sequence: CASTGRINSPLHF. As DNA, the CDR3 is TGTGCCAGCACCGGACGGATTAATTCACCCCTCCACTTT.

This rearrangement joins TRBV4-1 to TRBJ2-1; tentatively, D is TRBD2 (6 bases). Trimming cost V 3 bases and J 3 bases, with 12 bases left between them. The CDR3 extends over 15 amino acids. Per the germline V gene, CDR1 is MGHRA and CDR2 is YSYEKL. Here the CDR3 reads CASSHPSDLYNEQFF. In nucleotides, the CDR3 is TGCGCCAGCAGCCATCCTAGCGACCTCTACAATGAGCAGTTCTTC.

This clonotype was counted a few times. This may be a read error, as it is one base from a much larger clone. The CDR3 nucleotides read TGCGCCAGCAGCGGGGGCCTTCAGGGTTACGAGCAGTACTTC. This codes for CASSGGLQGYEQYF. The J gene is TRBJ2-5, the V gene TRBV5-1, with a possible D match to TRBD1 (6 bases). The DNA end lines up better with TRBJ2-7; the J call may be wrong. This CDR3 contains 14 residues. Germline V gene data show CDR1 as SGHRS and CDR2 as YFSETQ.

The chain uses TRBV7-2 and TRBJ1-2; D not resolved. CDR1 SGHTA and CDR2 FQGNSA come from the germline V gene. This CDR3 region has 13 residues. Deletions cut 6 bases from V and 4 bases from J, with 12 bases between. The chain's CDR3 is CASSQTYGYGYTF. For the CDR3, the DNA is TGTGCCAGCAGTCAAACATATGGCTATGGCTACACCTTC.

This clonotype was counted ten times or more. This chain connects TRBV29-1 to TRBJ2-3; D is perhaps TRBD2 (6 bases). The CDR3 has 14 amino acids. The germline gives CDR1 SQVTM, CDR2 ANQGSEA. Trimming pared 1 base from V and 6 bases from J, leaving 14 bases between. The CDR3 sequence is CSVEGLEGPDTQYF. The CDR3 DNA sequence: TGCAGCGTTGAAGGACTAGAGGGGCCCGATACGCAGTATTTT.

This chain connects TRBV6-5 to TRBJ2-7, with 8 positions matching TRBD2. Germline assignment: CDR1 MNHEY and CDR2 SVGAGI. This CDR3 contains 14 residues. J lost 6 bases, V lost 5 bases, and 9 bases had no gene match. The CDR3 spells CASSPLAGSTEQYF. Written as DNA, the CDR3 is TGTGCCAGCAGTCCCTTAGCGGGGTCCACCGAGCAGTACTTC.

This clonotype came up once. The chain couples TRBV7-8 to TRBJ1-1; 8 bases match TRBD1. The germline CDR1 and CDR2 sequences are SGHVS and FQNEAQ. This CDR3 is built from 14 residues. Germline trimming cut 5 bases from V and 4 bases from J; bases unmatched to any gene: 6. The CDR3 region has the DNA TGTGCCAGCAGCCAGATTACAGGGGGCACTGAAGCTTTCTTT. Its protein is CASSQITGGTEAFF. Full variable domain (outside the CDR3, taken from reference TRBV7-8 and TRBJ1-1): GAGVSQSPRYKVAKRGQDVALRCDPISGHVSLFWYQQALGQGPEFLTYFQNEAQLDKSGLPSDRFFAERPEGSVSTLKIQRTQQEDSAVYLCASSQITGGTEAFFGQGTRLTVV.

This clonotype was recorded at least ten times. V usage is TRBV7-8 and J usage is TRBJ2-7; D might be TRBD1 (6 bases). Germline V gene data show CDR1 as SGHVS and CDR2 as FQNEAQ. V was shortened by 3 bases and J by 4 bases, with 13 bases between the two germline ends. The CDR3 extends over 14 amino acids. The CDR3 DNA follows: TGTGCCAGCAGCTTTCCTCCAGGGGAATACGAGCAGTACTTC. This encodes CASSFPPGEYEQYF. Full variable domain (missing parts from reference TRBV7-8 and TRBJ2-7): GAGVSQSPRYKVAKRGQDVALRCDPISGHVSLFWYQQALGQGPEFLTYFQNEAQLDKSGLPSDRFFAERPEGSVSTLKIQRTQQEDSAVYLCASSFPPGEYEQYFGPGTRLTVT.

For the CDR3, the DNA is TGCGCCAGCAACTTTAACAGGGGGGACACTGAAGCTTTCTTT. It encodes CASNFNRGDTEAFF. This chain uses TRBV5-1 with TRBJ1-1; 8 nucleotides agree with TRBD1. V lost 6 bases, J lost 3 bases, and 7 bases stayed unmatched. The CDR3 is 14 amino acids. Germline V gene sequence: CDR1 SGHRS, CDR2 YFSETQ.

In this sample, this clonotype turned up a few times. The chain combines TRBV20-1 with TRBJ2-3; 12 nucleotides match TRBD1. CDR3 length: 19 amino acids. Losses at the gene ends were 1 base for V and 5 bases for J; bases not matched to a gene: 16. Germline lookup yields CDR1 DFQATT and CDR2 SNEGSKA (reference sequence). CDR3 protein: CSARVRMQPGQGAGDTQYF. Written as DNA, the CDR3 is TGCAGTGCTAGAGTCAGAATGCAACCGGGACAGGGGGCTGGAGATACGCAGTATTTT.

As regards this clonotype: This may be a read error, as it is one base from a much larger clone. The genes are TRBV4-3 and TRBJ2-7, with D possibly TRBD2 on 5 matching bases. The length of the CDR3 is 16 residues. Germline CDR1 and CDR2: LGHNA and YSLEER. The DNA of the CDR3 is TGCGCCAGCAGCCAAGATGGCCGGGGAAGCACCTACAAGCAGTACTTC. Translating gives CASSQDGRGSTYKQYF.

This clonotype was observed many times. The V gene is TRBV12-3 or TRBV12-4, the J gene TRBJ2-1; D could derive from TRBD1 or TRBD2 (5 bases each). This CDR3 contains 14 residues. The V end was cut by 6 bases, the J end by 7 bases, with 16 bases between. CDR3 in amino acids: CASSSGTRGNEQFF. The CDR3 region has the DNA TGTGCCAGCAGCTCCGGGACCAGAGGGAATGAGCAGTTCTTC.

In this sample, this clonotype turned up many times. The CDR3 protein is CASSLDLGYGYTF. In nucleotides, the CDR3 is TGCGCCAGCAGCTTGGATTTAGGATATGGCTACACCTTC. J is TRBJ1-2 and V is TRBV5-1, with D uncertain. Germline V lookup: CDR1 SGHRS, CDR2 YFSETQ. Trimming cost V 0 bases and J 5 bases, with 8 bases left between them. CDR3 length: 13 residues. Complete variable domain (other parts from reference TRBV5-1 and TRBJ1-2): KAGVTQTPRYLIKTRGQQVTLSCSPISGHRSVSWYQQTPGQGLQFLFEYFSETQRNKGNFPGRFSGRQFSNSRSEMNVSTLELGDSALYLCASSLDLGYGYTFGSGTRLTVV.

This clonotype has ten or more counts. The chain recombines TRBV28 with TRBJ1-2, with TRBD1 matching over 11 bases. Germline values: CDR1 MDHEN, CDR2 SYDVKM. This CDR3 spans 15 amino acids. Trimming took 4 bases from V and 4 from J; bases not matched to a gene: 5. CDR3 residues: CASSSGQGAVYGYTF. The CDR3 DNA is TGTGCCAGCAGTTCTGGACAGGGGGCGGTCTATGGCTACACCTTC.

This clonotype has ten or more counts. CDR3 DNA sequence: TGTGCCAGCAGCCCCCGGGACGGGAAGACCTATGGCTACACCTTC. Translating gives CASSPRDGKTYGYTF. V is TRBV7-2 and J is TRBJ1-2; a weak D match, TRBD1 (5 bases). The germline V gene has CDR1 SGHTA and CDR2 FQGNSA. This CDR3 spans 15 amino acids. Trimming pared 5 bases from V and 4 bases from J, leaving 17 bases between. Based on the CDR3 plus reference TRBV7-2 and TRBJ1-2, the full variable domain is GAGVSQSPSNKVTEKGKDVELRCDPISGHTALYWYRQSLGQGLEFLIYFQGNSAPDKSGLPSDRFSAERTGGSVSTLTIQRTQQEDSAVYLCASSPRDGKTYGYTFGSGTRLTVV.

About this clonotype: A much larger clone differs from this one at a single base, so this may be a read error. V and J are TRBV27 and TRBJ1-2; D gene ambiguous. This CDR3 has 14 amino acids. Per germline, CDR1 MNHEY and CDR2 SMNVEV (reference sequence). The CDR3 region has the DNA TGTGCCAGCAGTGACCCCCGAGAGGGTTATGGCTGCACCTTC. It specifies CASSDPREGYGCTF.

This clonotype has more than one count but fewer than ten. The chain combines TRBV11-2 with TRBJ2-1; perhaps TRBD2 as D (6 bases). Germline lookup yields CDR1 SGHAT and CDR2 FQNNGV. The V and J ends lost 1 base and 6 bases respectively, with 10 bases between them. CDR3 size: 14 residues. CDR3 residues: CASSLGRGRNEQFF. DNA for the CDR3: TGTGCCAGCAGCTTAGGGAGGGGCCGCAATGAGCAGTTCTTC.

At least ten counts were recorded for this clonotype. V is TRBV7-2 and J is TRBJ2-5, with D tentatively TRBD2 (5 bases). Trimming stripped 1 base from V and 5 bases from J, with 8 bases between. This CDR3 is 13 amino acids long. CDR1 and CDR2 from the germline V gene are SGHTA and FQGNSA. This CDR3 reads CASSLVEEETQYF. In DNA form, the CDR3 reads TGTGCCAGCAGCTTAGTGGAGGAGGAGACCCAGTACTTC.

This clonotype was counted many times. V is TRBV20-1 and J is TRBJ2-7, with D possibly being TRBD2 (6 bases). The CDR3 runs 16 residues. V lost 0 bases and J lost 0, with 15 bases in between. The germline CDR1 and CDR2 sequences are DFQATT and SNEGSKA (reference sequence). CDR3 sequence: CSARDYRGFSSYEQYF. CDR3 coding DNA: TGCAGTGCTAGAGATTATCGGGGGTTTAGCTCCTACGAGCAGTACTTC.

The chain recombines TRBV5-1 with TRBJ2-2; 7 positions agree with TRBD2. The CDR3 sequence is 17 residues long. The germline gives CDR1 SGHRS, CDR2 YFSETQ. V lost 4 bases and J lost 7; bases outside the gene matches: 16. The CDR3 loop is CASSIWPQRGEVGELFF. The CDR3 DNA sequence: TGCGCCAGCAGCATTTGGCCCCAGCGGGGCGAGGTCGGGGAGCTGTTTTTT.